This section outlines one T cell receptor (beta chain) sequence together with its context. Clones were sequenced by immunoSEQ multiplex PCR, and TCRdb holds only the in-frame ones, with some missing. The table lists 130,000 or so clones, about four fifths of them singletons. The data are from a study of blood T cell repertoires in COVID-19. Across the study: From T cells, B-cell-depleted T cells, or PBMCs came the material, which was cDNA or gDNA.

The V gene end was trimmed by 4 bases and the J gene end by 7 bases; junction bases not matched to a gene: 19. The CDR3 loop spans 17 amino acids. In germline, CDR1 is SGHRS, CDR2 YFSETQ. Seattle enrolled patients during active infection and tracked them longitudinally. This sequence originates from a woman in her seventies with COVID-19, enrolled during active disease. Sequenced input: peripheral blood. This chain connects TRBV5-1 to TRBJ2-7, with 8 bases fitting TRBD2. The CDR3 protein is CASSEGSGGSVGLEQYF. In DNA, the CDR3 is TGCGCCAGCAGCGAGGGCTCGGGGGGGAGTGTAGGACTTGAGCAGTACTTC.